A single TCR beta chain is shown here with its context. The target antigen is unknown. The sample comes from a study of response to subunit inactivated influenza vaccine. The study, taken as a whole, reports: The authors offered the suggestion that each seasonal influenza vaccination recruits few new T cells.

TCRdb passed the RT-PCR reads through MiXCR, listing each CDR3 protein once. The sample lists 650,000 to 700,000 distinct CDR3 sequences; 15% to 19% were seen once. Germline CDR1 and CDR2: MNHNS and SASEGT. V lost 5 bases to trimming and J lost 0 bases, with 13 bases between them. The CDR3 runs 15 residues. The material was PBMCs from blood, obtained approximately 12 days after vaccination. This TCR came from a man in his forties or fifties who received an inactivated influenza vaccine. The chain links TRBV6-1 to TRBJ1-1; D may be TRBD1 (5 bases). The chain's CDR3 is CASSRDRLLNTEAFF. The CDR3 DNA follows: TGTGCCAGCAGTCGGGACCGTTTATTGAACACTGAAGCTTTCTTT.